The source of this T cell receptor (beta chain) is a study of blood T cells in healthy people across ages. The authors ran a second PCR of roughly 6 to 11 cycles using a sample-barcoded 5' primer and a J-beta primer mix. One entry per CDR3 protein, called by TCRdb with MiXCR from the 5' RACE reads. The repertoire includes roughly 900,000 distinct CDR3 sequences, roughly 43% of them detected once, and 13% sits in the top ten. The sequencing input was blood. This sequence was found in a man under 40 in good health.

CDR3 coding DNA: TGCGCCAGCAGCCCTCTGGGGCTAGGACCGGGGTATTTT. Translated, it gives CASSPLGLGPGYF. The chain combines TRBV4-1 with TRBJ2-3; D may be TRBD1 (5 bases). CDR1 and CDR2 (germline): MGHRA, YSYEKL. The V end lost 4 bases, the J end lost 14 bases, and 19 bases lay between the germline ends. The CDR3 sequence is 13 residues long.